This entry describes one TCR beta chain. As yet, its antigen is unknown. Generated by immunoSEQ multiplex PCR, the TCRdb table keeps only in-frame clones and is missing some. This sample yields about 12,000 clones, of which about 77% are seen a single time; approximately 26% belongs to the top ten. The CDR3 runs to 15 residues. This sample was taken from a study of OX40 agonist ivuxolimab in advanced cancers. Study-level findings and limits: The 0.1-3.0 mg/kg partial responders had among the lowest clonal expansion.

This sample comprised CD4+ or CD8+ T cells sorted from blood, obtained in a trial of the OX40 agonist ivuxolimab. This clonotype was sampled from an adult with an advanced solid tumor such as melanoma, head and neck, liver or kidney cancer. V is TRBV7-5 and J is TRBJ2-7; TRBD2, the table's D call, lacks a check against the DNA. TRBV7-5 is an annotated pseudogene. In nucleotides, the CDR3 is TGTGCCAGAAGCTTAAGGTTGGCGGGACCCTACGAGCAGTACTTC. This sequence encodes CARSLRLAGPYEQYF.